This entry is about one TCR beta chain. This sample is drawn from a study of blood T cell repertoires in COVID-19. Study at large: The United States, Italy and Spain were the sources of the acute and convalescent COVID-19 samples.

There are 19 residues in the CDR3. Trimming at V came to 7 bases and at J to 0 bases, leaving 10 bases not matched to a gene. Germline CDR1 LGHNT, CDR2 FRNRAP. Using immunoSEQ multiplex PCR, the repertoire was profiled, and TCRdb retains in-frame clones only, with some absent. The sample consists of 100,000 to 120,000 clones, about 90% of them appearing once. V gene TRBV12-5 combines with J gene TRBJ2-1; TRBD2 matches 15 bases. The receptor was derived from a human donor in a cohort sampled during active COVID-19. Material: peripheral blood. The CDR3 sequence: CASARSGLAGGSSYNEQFF. Written as DNA, the CDR3 is TGTGCTAGTGCCCGAAGTGGACTAGCGGGGGGGAGCTCCTACAATGAGCAGTTCTTC.